The 8 T cell receptor beta chains below were found in one sample sequenced in a study of blood T cell repertoires in COVID-19. Generated by immunoSEQ multiplex PCR, the TCRdb table keeps only in-frame clones and is missing some. The sample consists of 35,000 to 45,000 clones, about nine tenths of them appearing once. Sequencing input: peripheral blood. Receptors were obtained from a human donor in a cohort sampled during active COVID-19.

This clone was counted between two and nine times. V is TRBV11-2 and J is TRBJ2-1; 8 nucleotides match TRBD1. The length of the CDR3 is 15 residues. V dropped 7 bases and J dropped 5; count of bases not matched to a gene: 10. Germline-derived CDR1 and CDR2 are SGHAT and FQNNGV. CDR3 loop: CASKSYRGDNNEQFF. CDR3 in DNA: TGTGCCAGCAAATCCTACAGGGGGGACAACAATGAGCAGTTCTTC. Variable domain in full (rest from reference TRBV11-2 and TRBJ2-1): EAGVAQSPRYKIIEKRQSVAFWCNPISGHATLYWYQQILGQGPKLLIQFQNNGVVDDSQLPKDRFSAERLKGVDSTLKIQPAKLEDSAVYLCASKSYRGDNNEQFFGPGTRLTVL.

V and J are TRBV29-1 and TRBJ2-3; unclear D gene. Trimming left V 6 bases short and J 1 base short, with 8 bases between. CDR1 and CDR2 (germline): SQVTM, ANQGSEA. The length of the CDR3 is 12 residues. CDR3 region: CSVHSRTDTQYF. The CDR3 DNA reads as TGCAGCGTCCACTCACGCACAGATACGCAGTATTTT.

The chain couples TRBV10-3 to TRBJ2-3; 9 bases map to TRBD2. Germline CDR1 is ENHRY and CDR2 is SYGVKD. V lost 0 bases and J lost 1; bases outside the gene matches: 8. This CDR3 spans 18 amino acids. As DNA, the CDR3 is TGTGCCATCAGTGAGTCAGGTAGCGGGGGTCTGGGCACAGATACGCAGTATTTT. As protein: CAISESGSGGLGTDTQYF.

V usage is TRBV24-1 and J usage is TRBJ2-1; 16 positions match TRBD2. V shed 3 bases, J shed 4 bases, and the junction held 8 bases outside the gene matches. The CDR3 is 19 amino acids. Germline V gives CDR1 KGHDR, CDR2 SFDVKD. Written as DNA, the CDR3 is TGTGCCACCAGTGATGTAGGGACTAGCGGGGGGGCAAAGTACAATGAGCAGTTCTTC. Translated, it gives CATSDVGTSGGAKYNEQFF.

The chain is built from TRBV5-8 and TRBJ2-1, with 10 nucleotides matching TRBD2. CDR1 is SGHTS, CDR2 YDEGEE, per germline. Trimming at V came to 4 bases and at J to 5 bases, leaving 6 bases not matched to a gene. The CDR3 spans 15 residues. The CDR3 DNA reads as TGTGCCAGCAGCCTCGATAGCGGGGGGCACAATGAGCAGTTCTTC. It encodes CASSLDSGGHNEQFF.

The rearrangement uses TRBV7-9 and TRBJ1-1, with D unresolved. The CDR3 consists of 13 residues. Trimming took 4 bases from V and 3 from J, leaving 9 bases between them. The germline CDR1 and CDR2 sequences are SEHNR and FQNEAQ (reference sequence). The CDR3 sequence: CASSWAWDTEAFF. The CDR3 DNA is TGTGCCAGCAGCTGGGCTTGGGACACTGAAGCTTTCTTT. The full variable domain, its missing parts supplied by reference TRBV7-9 and TRBJ1-1, is DTGVSQNPRHKITKRGQNVTFRCDPISEHNRLYWYRQTLGQGPEFLTYFQNEAQLEKSRLLSDRFSAERPKGSFSTLEIQRTEQGDSAMYLCASSWAWDTEAFFGQGTRLTVV.

This chain connects TRBV2 to TRBJ2-2, with 7 positions matching TRBD1. The CDR3 covers 14 residues. With 6 bases clipped from V and 7 bases from J, the junction kept 8 bases outside the gene matches. Germline V gives CDR1 SNHLY, CDR2 FYNNEI. Written as DNA, the CDR3 is TGTGCCAGCAGGGGGACAGCTCAGCGCGGGGAGCTGTTTTTT. It codes for CASRGTAQRGELFF.

This chain links TRBV2 with TRBJ1-1; 11 positions agree with TRBD1. Germline lookup yields CDR1 SNHLY and CDR2 FYNNEI. This CDR3 region has 15 residues. With V trimmed by 1 base and J by 11 bases, 9 bases remained unmatched. The CDR3 DNA reads TGTGCCAGCAGTGAAGGCCCGGACAGGGGGCGGTTGGCTTTCTTT. Residues: CASSEGPDRGRLAFF.